Described below is a single TCR beta chain sequence and its context. This sample stems from a study of blood T cell repertoires in COVID-19. Profiled with immunoSEQ multiplex PCR; TCRdb holds only in-frame clones, not every one. The table records approximately 440,000 clones, 90% of them present only once. CDR3 size: 14 residues. The germline V and J ends were trimmed by 2 bases and 10 bases, with 17 bases remaining between them. The germline V gene encodes CDR1 MNHEY and CDR2 SVGAGI. The gene calls are TRBV6-5 and TRBJ1-1, with a tentative D call TRBD1 (6 bases). The sample consisted of PBMCs or T cells enriched from blood (not recorded which). This clonotype was sampled from a young man who had recovered from COVID-19. CDR3 sequence: CASSYRDTELRAFF. CDR3 in DNA: TGTGCCAGCAGTTACCGGGACACGGAGCTAAGAGCTTTCTTT.